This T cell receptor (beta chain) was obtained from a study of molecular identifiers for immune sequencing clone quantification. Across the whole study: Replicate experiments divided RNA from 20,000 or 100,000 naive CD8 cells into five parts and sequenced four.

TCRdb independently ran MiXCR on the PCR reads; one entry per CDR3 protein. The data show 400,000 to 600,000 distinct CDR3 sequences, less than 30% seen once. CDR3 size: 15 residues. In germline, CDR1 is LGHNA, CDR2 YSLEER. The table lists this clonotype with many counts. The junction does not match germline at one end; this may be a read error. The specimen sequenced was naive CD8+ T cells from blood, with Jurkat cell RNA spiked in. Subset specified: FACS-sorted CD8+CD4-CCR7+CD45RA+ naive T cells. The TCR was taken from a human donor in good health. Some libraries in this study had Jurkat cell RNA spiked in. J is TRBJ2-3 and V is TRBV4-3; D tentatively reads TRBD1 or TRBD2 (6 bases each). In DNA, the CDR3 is TGTGCCAGCAGCCAAGGGGGGACTAGCACAGATACGCAGTATTTT. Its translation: CASSQGGTSTDTQYF.